The clone carrying this T cell receptor (beta chain) was detected only once. Its antigen remains unknown. These data originate in a study of shared clonotypes between healthy human individuals. For the study at large: Donors were a couple of women and a few men aged 18 to 49.

TCRdb's table, derived via immunoSEQ multiplex PCR, lists solely in-frame clones and lacks some. The sample lists 2 million to 2.5 million clones, about 95% seen once, with approximately 1.2% in the top ten. Naive CD8 cells lacked CD45RO, underwent positive selection for CCR7 and left out terminally differentiated effector memory CD45RA+ cells. Per the germline V gene, CDR1 is MGHRA and CDR2 is YSYEKL. The V and J ends lost 0 bases and 3 bases respectively, with 11 bases between them. The CDR3 length is 15 residues. Study observations and caveats: Naive subsets typically showed greater estimated richness than memory subsets.

The sequenced sample was naive CD8+ T cells sorted from blood. This receptor was taken from a man aged 18 to 35 in good health. The chain carries TRBV4-1 and TRBJ1-2; D is unresolved. The CDR3 loop reads CASSQDPSYHYGYTF. The CDR3 region has the DNA TGCGCCAGCAGCCAAGATCCCTCTTACCACTATGGCTACACCTTC.